A single TCR beta chain is shown here with its context. The data derive from a study of blood T cell repertoires in COVID-19. Overall study context: Specimens from acute and convalescent COVID-19 originated in the United States, Italy and Spain.

Germline V lookup: CDR1 SGHRS, CDR2 YFSETQ. This CDR3 is built from 16 residues. Trimming removed 1 base at V and 2 bases at J, with 16 bases between. Original processing methods: It was from reference gene primer amplification that nucleated cell counts were estimated. Assay: immunoSEQ multiplex PCR; the TCRdb copy retains only in-frame clones and omits some. The V and J calls and the clone size are those of that table, but D and trimming were determined from the DNA. The sample holds tens of thousands of clones, 80% to 85% seen once. This sequence originates from a man of 80 years or more with acute or convalescent COVID-19. V and J are TRBV5-1 and TRBJ2-7, with a tentative D call TRBD1 (5 bases). The specimen was peripheral blood. The CDR3 region has the DNA TGCGCCAGCAGCTTGTTTTCAGGGTTGGGTACCTACGAGCAGTACTTC. Translating it yields CASSLFSGLGTYEQYF.